These T cell receptor beta chains were read from a single sample in a study of blood T cell repertoires in COVID-19. TCRdb's table, derived via immunoSEQ multiplex PCR, lists solely in-frame clones and lacks some. Of approximately 160,000 clones listed, roughly 87% were seen once; the top ten hold about 7%. Sequenced: PBMCs or T cells enriched from blood (not recorded which). Receptor source: a woman in her fifties or sixties who had recovered from COVID-19. The CDR3 runs from the conserved cysteine through the conserved F or W. The D gene is left open where the match is weak. Clone size, where shown, is once, few, many, or a class for clones that have expanded.

v_gene,abundance,d_gene,j_gene,CDR3aa,CDR3nt
TRBV2,.,TRBD1,TRBJ2-2,CASSEFRTGLNTGELFF,TGTGCCAGCAGTGAATTTCGGACAGGGTTGAACACCGGGGAGCTGTTTTTT
TRBV28,.,TRBD2,TRBJ2-3,CASSTDSGRVPDTQYF,TGTGCCAGCAGCACCGATAGCGGGAGGGTACCAGATACGCAGTATTTT
TRBV24-1,.,TRBD2,TRBJ2-7,CATSDQTSGRTGEQYF,TGTGCCACCAGTGATCAGACTAGCGGGAGGACGGGGGAGCAGTACTTC
TRBV10-2,.,TRBD2,TRBJ2-7,CASSSGTSGLREQYF,TGCGCCAGCAGTTCCGGGACTAGCGGATTACGGGAGCAGTACTTC
TRBV18,.,.,TRBJ2-7,CASSMDSLSYEQYF,TGTGCCAGCTCAATGGACAGCCTCTCCTACGAGCAGTACTTC
TRBV29-1,.,.,TRBJ2-1,CSVDSGEQFF,TGCAGCGTTGACAGCGGTGAGCAGTTCTTC
TRBV7-2,.,.,TRBJ1-2,CASSSGRGEGYTF,TGTGCCAGCAGCTCCGGAAGGGGCGAGGGCTACACCTTC
TRBV6-5,.,TRBD1,TRBJ1-4,CASSKPPGQNEKLFF,TGTGCCAGCAGTAAACCACCGGGACAGAATGAAAAACTGTTTTTT
TRBV13,.,.,TRBJ1-6,CASSPRQGSFNSPLHF,TGTGCCAGCAGCCCTCGTCAGGGATCGTTTAATTCACCCCTCCACTTT
TRBV2,.,TRBD1,TRBJ2-7,CASSDKIGTADYEQYF,TGTGCCAGCAGCGATAAAATTGGGACAGCAGATTACGAGCAGTACTTC
TRBV6-5,.,TRBD1,TRBJ1-2,CASSLTGKAYGYTF,TGTGCCAGCAGCCTGACAGGGAAAGCCTATGGCTACACCTTC
TRBV30,.,TRBD1,TRBJ2-1,CAWSHDRGRYNEQFF,TGTGCCTGGAGCCACGACAGGGGGCGTTACAATGAGCAGTTCTTC
TRBV20-1,.,.,TRBJ2-1,CSARRLGEQFF,TGCAGTGCTAGGCGGCTAGGCGAGCAGTTCTTC
TRBV18,.,.,TRBJ1-1,CASSLGQLNTEAFF,TGTGCCAGCTCACTTGGACAATTGAACACTGAAGCTTTCTTT
TRBV6-2/TRBV6-3,.,.,TRBJ2-7,CASSATTGSLYEQYF,TGTGCCAGCAGTGCCACCACGGGGTCCCTCTACGAGCAGTACTTC
TRBV28,.,TRBD2,TRBJ2-3,CASSSLAGGIDTQYF,TGTGCCAGCAGTTCTTTAGCGGGAGGGATAGATACGCAGTATTTT
TRBV5-4,.,TRBD2,TRBJ2-3,CASSATEREVTDTQYF,TGTGCCAGCAGCGCGACTGAGCGGGAGGTCACAGATACGCAGTATTTT
TRBV7-9,.,TRBD1,TRBJ1-2,CASSRSRTGGDYGYTF,TGTGCCAGCAGCCGATCTCGGACAGGGGGGGACTATGGCTACACCTTC
TRBV10-3,.,.,TRBJ2-3,CAISAPRVDTQYF,TGTGCCATCAGTGCCCCCCGCGTCGATACGCAGTATTTT
TRBV29-1,.,TRBD2,TRBJ2-7,CSVELAGLASYEQYF,TGCAGCGTTGAACTTGCGGGACTAGCGTCCTACGAGCAGTACTTC
TRBV10-2,.,TRBD1,TRBJ1-1,CASSGTVGGNTEAFF,TGCGCCAGCAGCGGGACAGTCGGGGGAAACACTGAAGCTTTCTTT
TRBV18,.,TRBD1,TRBJ2-2,CASSPGTGNTGELFF,TGTGCCAGCTCACCCGGGACAGGGAACACCGGGGAGCTGTTTTTT
TRBV18,once,.,TRBJ1-4,CASSPLSGENEKLFF,TGTGCCAGCTCACCACTTTCCGGAGAGAATGAAAAACTGTTTTTT
TRBV29-1,few,.,TRBJ1-4,CSVRGATNEKLFF,TGCAGCGTTCGGGGAGCAACTAATGAAAAACTGTTTTTT
TRBV5-5,.,.,TRBJ2-7,CASSFQGSYEQYF,TGTGCCAGCAGCTTTCAGGGCTCCTACGAGCAGTACTTC
TRBV7-8,.,TRBD2,TRBJ2-7,CASSSQAGVHEQYF,TGTGCCAGCAGCTCCCAAGCGGGAGTCCACGAGCAGTACTTC